A single sample is the source of the 5 T cell receptor beta chains below, sequenced in a study of CD8+ T cells in alopecia areata. Cell sorting was performed on pooled cutaneous lymph node cells with CD4, CD8alpha, NKG2D, NKG2ACE and other markers. Extracted from the samples, RNA was reverse transcribed into cDNA to serve as the sequencing template. Method: immunoSEQ multiplex PCR; TCRdb's copy keeps in-frame clones and lacks some. The repertoire consists of 270,000 or so clones, none detected only once. Sample: CD4+ T cells sorted from a lymph node. The receptors originated from a C3H/HeJ mouse with alopecia areata. The mouse line has the MHC haplotype H2-k.

Comment on this clone: All gene names here are mouse names. The DNA ends 4 residues before the CDR3 does, and the rest of the CDR3 is filled in from the germline J gene. The rearrangement links TRBV13-2 to TRBJ2-5; 11 bases agree with TRBD2. This CDR3 is built from 15 residues. CDR1 and CDR2 from the germline V gene are NNHNN and SYGAGS (reference sequence). The sequenced CDR3 bases are TGTGCCAGCGGTGGGCCGGGACTGGGGGAAGAC. Translation gives CASGGPGLGED. The entire CDR3 protein reads CASGGPGLGEDTQYF.

To note about this clone: Genes and germline come from the mouse. This CDR3 is CASSGTGGDAEQFF. Partial CDR3 DNA: TGTGCCAGCAGCGGGACTGGGGGGGATGCT. The rearrangement joins TRBV5 to TRBJ2-1; 13 bases fit TRBD2. The missing CDR3 end, 4 residues past where the read stops, is filled in from the germline J gene. CDR3 length: 14 amino acids. Germline V gene lookup returns CDR1 LGHNA and CDR2 YNLKQL (reference sequence). After removal of 5 bases from V and 5 bases from J, the junction contained 0 bases not matched to a gene.

Details on this clone: Mouse germline and gene names are used. The CDR3 end falls 4 residues outside the read, so it is completed with the germline J gene. V gene TRBV19 combines with J gene TRBJ2-1, with D possibly TRBD1 on 6 matching bases. This CDR3 comprises 15 residues. The germline CDR1 and CDR2 sequences are FNHDT and SITEND (reference sequence). The germline V and J ends were trimmed by 2 bases and 1 base, with 10 bases remaining between them. The CDR3 sequence is CASSIGQPNYAEQFF. The sequenced CDR3 bases are TGTGCCAGCAGTATCGGACAGCCAAACTATGCT.

A remark on this clone: Mouse gene names apply. The read finishes 4 residues shy of the CDR3 end, and the germline J gene is used to complete it. The gene calls are TRBV5 and TRBJ1-2; D is undetermined. The CDR3 consists of 13 residues. Germline V gene lookup returns CDR1 LGHNA and CDR2 YNLKQL (reference sequence). Trimming removed 0 bases from V and 3 bases from J, with 5 bases in between. The CDR3 DNA, read in part, is TGTGCCAGCAGCCAAGATTGGGACTCC. It is translated as CASSQDWDS. The full CDR3 is CASSQDWDSDYTF.

In this sample, this clone turned up a few times. Gene names are the mouse ones. The CDR3 DNA, read in part, is TGCACCTGCAGTGGGACAGGTCACCAAGAC. Its translation is CTCSGTGHQD. The full-length CDR3 reads as CTCSGTGHQDTQYF. This rearrangement joins TRBV1 to TRBJ2-5; 7 bases fit TRBD1. The read comes to an end 4 residues before the CDR3 does, leaving the germline J gene to fill in the end. Looked up from germline, CDR1 is NSQYPW and CDR2 is LRSPGD (reference sequence). The CDR3 extends over 14 amino acids. J gave up 1 base and V 4 bases, and 2 bases lay outside the gene matches.